A selection of T cell receptor beta chains follows, all from one sample in a study of CD8+ T cells in alopecia areata. TCRdb's copy holds only in-frame clones and misses some; the assay was immunoSEQ multiplex PCR. This table holds tens of thousands of clones, about half found once. Specimen: CD8+ T cells sorted from blood, collected at week 0. The receptors here all came from a human donor with alopecia areata. Both conserved end residues are part of each CDR3. The D gene is left open where the match is weak. Not every row has a clone size; where given, it reads once, few, many or a size class.

DNA: TGTGCCTGGAATTTCGGACCAGATACGCAGTATTTT; CDR3: CAWNFGPDTQYF; D: -; V: TRBV30; J: TRBJ2-3; size: -
DNA: TGTGCCAGCAGCCCTACGACAGAGGGGTGGGGGGAGCAGTTCTTC; CDR3: CASSPTTEGWGEQFF; D: -; V: TRBV27; J: TRBJ2-1; size: -
DNA: TGTGCCAGCAGTTTGTTCCCCCCGGACAGGGAGGTTGGGGACACTGAAGCTTTCTTT; CDR3: CASSLFPPDREVGDTEAFF; D: TRBD1; V: TRBV27; J: TRBJ1-1; size: -
DNA: TGTGCCAGCAGTGTTTACCCTAACTATGGCTACACCTTC; CDR3: CASSVYPNYGYTF; D: -; V: TRBV6-5; J: TRBJ1-2; size: -
DNA: TGCAGCGTTGCCCTACTAGCGGTCAATGAGCAGTTCTTC; CDR3: CSVALLAVNEQFF; D: TRBD2; V: TRBV29-1; J: TRBJ2-1; size: -
DNA: TGCAGCGCGGGACAGGGTGCGGAGACCCAGTACTTC; CDR3: CSAGQGAETQYF; D: TRBD1; V: TRBV29-1; J: TRBJ2-5; size: -
DNA: TGCGCCAGCAGCCATCGAGTCCCGGCAGGGAGCAAGGACACTGAAGCTTTCTTT; CDR3: CASSHRVPAGSKDTEAFF; D: -; V: TRBV4-1; J: TRBJ1-1; size: -
DNA: TGTGCCAGCAGCGTCCCGACTAGCGGGAGAGGGGACTACAATGAGCAGTTCTTC; CDR3: CASSVPTSGRGDYNEQFF; D: TRBD2; V: TRBV7-9; J: TRBJ2-1; size: few
DNA: TGTGCCAGCAGTTCAGCGGGGACCTACAATGAGCAGTTCTTC; CDR3: CASSSAGTYNEQFF; D: TRBD2; V: TRBV27; J: TRBJ2-1; size: -
DNA: TGTGCCACCGCGGGGTCCTACGAGCAGTACTTC; CDR3: CATAGSYEQYF; D: -; V: TRBV7-9; J: TRBJ2-7; size: -
DNA: TGTGCCAGCAGCCCCGTCACCGACTGGACAGGGAGCTGGCAAGAGACCCAGTACTTC; CDR3: CASSPVTDWTGSWQETQYF; D: TRBD1; V: TRBV7-9; J: TRBJ2-5; size: -
DNA: TGTGCCAGCAGAGATAGCGGGAGAGAGACCCAGTACTTC; CDR3: CASRDSGRETQYF; D: TRBD2; V: TRBV2; J: TRBJ2-5; size: few
DNA: TGTGCCAGCAGCCCCGGCGGGACTTATGGCTACACCTTC; CDR3: CASSPGGTYGYTF; D: -; V: TRBV11-2; J: TRBJ1-2; size: few
DNA: TGTGCCAGCAGCTTAGAGCCTTACAATGAGCAGTTCTTC; CDR3: CASSLEPYNEQFF; D: -; V: TRBV11-2; J: TRBJ2-1; size: few
DNA: TGCGCCAGCAGCCAAAATAGCGGTCCATCCTACGAGCAGTACTTC; CDR3: CASSQNSGPSYEQYF; D: -; V: TRBV4-1; J: TRBJ2-7; size: once
DNA: TGTGCCAGCAGCCGGGCTAGCGGGAGTAGAGATACGCAGTATTTT; CDR3: CASSRASGSRDTQYF; D: TRBD2; V: TRBV7-2; J: TRBJ2-3; size: few
DNA: TGTGCCAGCAGCGTAGGGGTGGATGAGCAGTTCTTC; CDR3: CASSVGVDEQFF; D: -; V: TRBV7-9; J: TRBJ2-1; size: -
DNA: TGTGCCAGCAGCCAAGACGGCGATCAGCCCCAGCATTTT; CDR3: CASSQDGDQPQHF; D: -; V: TRBV14; J: TRBJ1-5; size: -
DNA: TGCAGCGTTGCGACCTCGGTAGCTTTCTTT; CDR3: CSVATSVAFF; D: -; V: TRBV29-1; J: TRBJ1-1; size: -
DNA: TGTGCCAGCAGCCAAGCCCCGGGACTCTACGAGCAGTACTTC; CDR3: CASSQAPGLYEQYF; D: -; V: TRBV14; J: TRBJ2-7; size: few
DNA: TGTGCCAGCATCCACTCCGGTGGGGAGCTGTTTTTT; CDR3: CASIHSGGELFF; D: -; V: TRBV7-9; J: TRBJ2-2; size: -
DNA: TGTGCCAGCAGCGCCCGGGACAGGTCTTACTCCTACAATGAGCAGTTCTTC; CDR3: CASSARDRSYSYNEQFF; D: TRBD1; V: TRBV9; J: TRBJ2-1; size: -
DNA: TGCGCCAGCAGTCACTCCCCGAACACCGGGGAGCTGTTTTTT; CDR3: CASSHSPNTGELFF; D: -; V: TRBV23-1; J: TRBJ2-2; size: -
DNA: TGCGCCAGCAGCTTTGGCTCCTGGGCAGATACGCAGTATTTT; CDR3: CASSFGSWADTQYF; D: -; V: TRBV5-1; J: TRBJ2-3; size: -
DNA: TGTGCCAGCACAGGGGGGCTCGAGCAGTACTTC; CDR3: CASTGGLEQYF; D: -; V: TRBV6-5; J: TRBJ2-7; size: once
DNA: TGCAGCGCCCGGGACAGGCCCTACGAGCAGTACTTC; CDR3: CSARDRPYEQYF; D: TRBD1; V: TRBV29-1; J: TRBJ2-7; size: -
DNA: TGTGCCAGTAGTACGGGCCGATACGAGCAGTACTTC; CDR3: CASSTGRYEQYF; D: -; V: TRBV19; J: TRBJ2-7; size: -
DNA: TGCAGCGTCGTACTGACAGAGAACACCGGGGAGCTGTTTTTT; CDR3: CSVVLTENTGELFF; D: -; V: TRBV29-1; J: TRBJ2-2; size: few
DNA: TGTGCCTGGACAGGGGGCGAGGGCACCGGGGAGCTGTTTTTT; CDR3: CAWTGGEGTGELFF; D: TRBD1; V: TRBV30; J: TRBJ2-2; size: -
DNA: TGTGCCAGCAGCCCACGGGCGGGAGAGTACAATGAGCAGTTCTTC; CDR3: CASSPRAGEYNEQFF; D: TRBD2; V: TRBV7-8; J: TRBJ2-1; size: -
DNA: TGCGCCAGCAGCCTTTCTAGCGGTAGCTCCTACGAGCAGTACTTC; CDR3: CASSLSSGSSYEQYF; D: TRBD2; V: TRBV4-1; J: TRBJ2-7; size: -
DNA: TGCGCCAGCAGCCAAGATGCCGCGGACTCCTACGAGCAGTACTTC; CDR3: CASSQDAADSYEQYF; D: -; V: TRBV4-3; J: TRBJ2-7; size: few
DNA: TGTGCCAGCAGCCCCTCCGGGGATGAGCAGTTCTTC; CDR3: CASSPSGDEQFF; D: -; V: TRBV6-5; J: TRBJ2-1; size: -
DNA: TGTGCCAGCAGCCAAAATGAGGGACAGGGTATACACGAGCAGTACTTC; CDR3: CASSQNEGQGIHEQYF; D: TRBD1; V: TRBV13; J: TRBJ2-7; size: -
DNA: TGTGCCAGCAGTTCCTTGGGCACAGATACGCAGTATTTT; CDR3: CASSSLGTDTQYF; D: -; V: TRBV7-3; J: TRBJ2-3; size: -
DNA: TGTGCCAGCAGCTTAGAGAAGACCCAAGAGACCCAGTACTTC; CDR3: CASSLEKTQETQYF; D: -; V: TRBV7-9; J: TRBJ2-5; size: -
DNA: TGTGCCAGCAGTTTGGGGCGGACACAAGAGACCCAGTACTTC; CDR3: CASSLGRTQETQYF; D: -; V: TRBV28; J: TRBJ2-5; size: -
DNA: TGTGCCAGCAGCTTAGGAGGGGAGGAGCAGTTCTTC; CDR3: CASSLGGEEQFF; D: -; V: TRBV13; J: TRBJ2-1; size: -
DNA: TGTGCCAGTAGTATCTTACTGTCGGATACGCAGTATTTT; CDR3: CASSILLSDTQYF; D: -; V: TRBV19; J: TRBJ2-3; size: few
DNA: TGTGCCAGCAGTTTATCAGGCAGGGGAGACAATGAGCAGTTCTTC; CDR3: CASSLSGRGDNEQFF; D: -; V: TRBV27; J: TRBJ2-1; size: -
DNA: TGTGCCACCAGCGGACAGGGGCGGGATCAGCCCCAGCATTTT; CDR3: CATSGQGRDQPQHF; D: TRBD1; V: TRBV15; J: TRBJ1-5; size: -
DNA: TGTGCCAGCAGCATAGCAGGGGGCGCCGGGGAGACCCAGTACTTC; CDR3: CASSIAGGAGETQYF; D: TRBD1; V: TRBV27; J: TRBJ2-5; size: -
DNA: TGTGCCAGCCTCGGCCCAGGGGTCAGCACCTACGAGCAGTACTTC; CDR3: CASLGPGVSTYEQYF; D: -; V: TRBV6-1; J: TRBJ2-7; size: -
DNA: TGTGCCTGGAGTACCCCTCGGGGACGTGGCTACACCTTC; CDR3: CAWSTPRGRGYTF; D: -; V: TRBV30; J: TRBJ1-2; size: -
DNA: TGTGCCAGCAGAACCGGACTCGATTACAATGAGCAGTTCTTC; CDR3: CASRTGLDYNEQFF; D: -; V: TRBV6-1; J: TRBJ2-1; size: -
DNA: TGTGCCAGCAGCTTAGCCAGCGGGCTTGATACGCAGTATTTT; CDR3: CASSLASGLDTQYF; D: -; V: TRBV11-2; J: TRBJ2-3; size: many